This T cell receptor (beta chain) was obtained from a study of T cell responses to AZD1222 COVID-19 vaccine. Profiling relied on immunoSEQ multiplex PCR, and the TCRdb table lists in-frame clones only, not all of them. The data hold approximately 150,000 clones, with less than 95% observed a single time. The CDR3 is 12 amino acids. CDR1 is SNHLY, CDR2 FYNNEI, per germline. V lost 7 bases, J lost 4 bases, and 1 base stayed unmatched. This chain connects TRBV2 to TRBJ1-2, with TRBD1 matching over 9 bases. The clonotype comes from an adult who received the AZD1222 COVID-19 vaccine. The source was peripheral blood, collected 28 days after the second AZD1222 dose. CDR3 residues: CASTGQGYGYTF. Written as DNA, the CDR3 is TGTGCCAGCACGGGACAGGGCTATGGCTACACCTTC.